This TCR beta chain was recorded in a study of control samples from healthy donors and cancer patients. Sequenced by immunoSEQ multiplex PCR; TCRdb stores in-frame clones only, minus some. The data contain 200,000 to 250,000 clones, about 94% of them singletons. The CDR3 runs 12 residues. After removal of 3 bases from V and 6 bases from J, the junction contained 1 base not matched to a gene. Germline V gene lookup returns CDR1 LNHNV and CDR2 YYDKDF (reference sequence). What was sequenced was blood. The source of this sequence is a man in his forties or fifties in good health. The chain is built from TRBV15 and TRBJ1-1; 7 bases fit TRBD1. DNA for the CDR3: TGTGCCACCAGCAGGACAGGGTCTGAAGCTTTCTTT. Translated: CATSRTGSEAFF.